This TCR beta chain was sequenced in a study of regulatory T cells in long-lasting Graves disease. Across the study: Persistent Graves' disease required over 5 years of antithyroid drugs and positive TSH receptor antibodies. General observations from the study: Among persistent patients, a larger number of public clonotypes were shared (about 3,000) than among newly diagnosed patients (about 1,000).

Time point here: persistent/refractory GD, antithyroid drugs over 5 years with positive TRAb. Isolated PBMC RNA provided the starting material for the TCR library. This clonotype was counted ten times or more. The antigen is unknown. The CDR3 has 15 amino acids. V was shortened by 5 bases and J by 3 bases, with 17 bases between the two germline ends. To make TCR beta libraries, researchers used iRepertoire HTBI primers and Arm-PCR of CDR3 regions. TCRdb reanalysed the multiplex PCR reads using MiXCR and keeps one entry per CDR3 protein. Of around 300,000 distinct CDR3 sequences in the sample, roughly a fifth are singletons; the top ten hold just over 55%.

This TCR was sampled from a female donor with Graves disease. The rearrangement uses TRBV12-3 or TRBV12-4 and TRBJ2-7; tentative D call: TRBD1 (6 bases). The sequencing here drew on peripheral blood mononuclear cells (PBMCs), taken when the disease was refractory, from a patient treated with antithyroid drugs. As DNA, the CDR3 is TGTGCCAGCAGTAAGAGTTCAGGGGTCAACTACGAGCAGTACTTC. It codes for CASSKSSGVNYEQYF.